This T cell receptor (beta chain) was identified in a study of neurological immune-mediated disorders. In its sample, this clonotype was seen many times. As yet, its antigen is unknown. TCRdb re-analysed the 5' RACE reads in MiXCR, keeping a single row per CDR3 protein. Of under 45,000 distinct CDR3 sequences detected, about 13% appear once; the ten largest clones hold roughly 1.2%. Volunteers at a blood bank in Maryland, USA, were the healthy controls. The unsorted libraries were produced from 2 million PBMCs held at -80 C. Study-wide points: Healthy controls had more TCR clonal expansion than multiple sclerosis, which showed the least, whereas HTLV-1-associated myelopathy showed the most.

Sequenced: PBMCs. The clonotype originates from a female donor in good health.

The CDR3 loop is CASSPSGGASSYNEQFF. The CDR3 nucleotides are TGCGCCAGCAGCCCTAGCGGGGGCGCCAGCTCCTACAATGAGCAGTTCTTC. The rearrangement joins TRBV5-1 to TRBJ2-1; 10 bases fit TRBD2. This CDR3 spans 17 amino acids. Germline lookup yields CDR1 SGHRS and CDR2 YFSETQ. Trimming cost V 4 bases and J 0 bases; bases outside gene matches: 7.